Sequencing of this T cell receptor (beta chain) was carried out in a study of blood T cell repertoires in COVID-19. About the study: COVID-19 samples, acute and convalescent, were from the United States, Italy and Spain. Nucleic acid was either cDNA or gDNA, and it came from T cells, B-cell-depleted T cells, or PBMCs.

Per the study methods: Reference gene primer amplification yielded estimated nucleated cell counts. Generated by immunoSEQ multiplex PCR, the TCRdb table keeps only in-frame clones and is missing some. V, J and clone size are those of that table, while D and trimming were read from the DNA. In the table there are 250,000 to 350,000 clones, about 86% of which are singletons. Germline CDR1 and CDR2: SNHLY and FYNNEI. V was pared by 8 bases and J by 4 bases, with 20 bases between. CDR3 size: 16 residues. This clone was seen just once. The sample taken for sequencing was peripheral blood. The TCR was taken from a woman aged 25 to 45 who had recovered from COVID-19. V usage is TRBV2 and J usage is TRBJ2-2; the D gene is possibly TRBD1 (6 bases). DNA of the CDR3: TGTGCCAGCCAATTGTCCGGGACAATCAGCACCGGGGAGCTGTTTTTT. It translates to CASQLSGTISTGELFF.